There are a few counts of the clone carrying this TCR beta chain. Study processing details: Amplification of reference gene primers was used by the study to estimate nucleated cell counts. Libraries were prepared by immunoSEQ multiplex PCR; TCRdb keeps only in-frame clonotypes and omits some of them. V, J and clone size reflect that table, while D and trimming were determined from the DNA. The data hold more than 60,000 clones, with around nine tenths observed a single time. The data were taken from a study of blood T cell repertoires in COVID-19. Turning to the study itself: Sites across the United States, Italy and Spain contributed samples from acute and convalescent COVID-19. Nucleic acid was either cDNA or gDNA, and it came from T cells, B-cell-depleted T cells, or PBMCs.

Trimming removed 5 bases from V and 0 bases from J, with 17 bases in between. The CDR3 is made up of 16 amino acids. Germline V CDR1 and CDR2: MGHRA, YSYEKL. Sequencing used peripheral blood. The receptor's source is a woman older than 75 with active or convalescent COVID-19. The V call is TRBV4-1, the J call TRBJ2-7; D is perhaps TRBD2 (7 bases). CDR3 sequence (DNA): TGCGCCAGCAGCAAGCGGGATGGACAGTTCTCCTACGAGCAGTACTTC. Its protein product is CASSKRDGQFSYEQYF.